This T cell receptor beta chain was captured in a study of T cells in Graves' hyperthyroidism and ophthalmopathy. Regions amplified from RNA transcripts were the TCR beta CDR3 regions. The HTBI primer set was used in a first-round RT-PCR of the TCR CDR3. TCRdb reprocessed the multiplex PCR reads with MiXCR, giving one entry per CDR3 protein. The sample lists about 360,000 distinct CDR3 sequences, 13% occurring once. This CDR3 has 15 amino acids. Trimming at V came to 2 bases and at J to 6 bases, leaving 8 bases not matched to a gene. In germline, CDR1 is SGHAT, CDR2 FQNNGV. This clonotype showed up many times.

Input material: blood. The V call is TRBV11-2, the J call TRBJ1-1, with 8 positions matching TRBD1. This clonotype originated in a woman between 18 and 30 years old with Graves' hyperthyroidism. CDR3 amino acids: CASSLRTGSMPEAFF. CDR3 sequence (DNA): TGTGCCAGCAGCTTAAGGACAGGGTCGATGCCTGAAGCTTTCTTT.